The T cell receptor (beta chain) described here comes from a study of blood T cell repertoires in COVID-19. Whole-study context: COVID-19 samples from acute and convalescent phases originated in the United States, Italy and Spain. From T cells, B-cell-depleted T cells, or PBMCs came the material, which was cDNA or gDNA.

V dropped 6 bases and J dropped 4 bases, with 13 bases sitting between them. CDR3 length equals 13 residues. CDR1 and CDR2 (germline): SGHKS, YYEKEE (reference sequence). Authors' analysis steps: The authors estimated nucleated cell counts from reference gene primer amplification. Measured with immunoSEQ multiplex PCR; TCRdb has only the in-frame clones, and not every one. From that table come the V and J calls and clone size; the DNA was used to work out D and trimming. The sample holds about 300,000 clones; about nine tenths are singletons and the top ten take under 8%. Sequenced input: peripheral blood. The gene calls are TRBV5-5 and TRBJ2-5, with D perhaps TRBD1 (6 bases). The receptor was isolated from a woman aged 30 to 39 who had recovered from COVID-19. CDR3 nucleotide sequence: TGTGCCAGCACCAAGCCAGGGGCAGAGACCCAGTACTTC. It yields the protein CASTKPGAETQYF. The full variable domain, completed using reference TRBV5-5 and TRBJ2-5, is DAGVTQSPTHLIKTRGQQVTLRCSPISGHKSVSWYQQVLGQGPQFIFQYYEKEERGRGNFPDRFSARQFPNYSSELNVNALLLGDSALYLCASTKPGAETQYFGPGTRLLVL.